This TCR beta chain derives from a study of early T cells in non-severe SARS-CoV-2 infection. Background on the study: With bulk RNA from unsorted whole blood as input, sequencing yielded unpaired chains. Whole-study findings and limits: VDJdb matching skewed toward anti-spike CD8 responses, missing private and CD4 specificities.

This CDR3 region has 16 residues. Trimming took 2 bases from V and 5 from J, leaving 18 bases between them. The germline V gene has CDR1 SEHNR and CDR2 FQNEAQ (reference sequence). Researchers attached unique molecular identifiers to individual cDNA molecules. A single record per CDR3 protein comes from TCRdb applying MiXCR to the 5' RACE reads. This table holds around 29,000 distinct CDR3 sequences, roughly 5% found once. This clonotype occurred many times. The antigen is unknown. The sequenced sample was whole blood. The receptor comes from an adult who was a healthcare worker with PCR-confirmed SARS-CoV-2 infection or an uninfected control (not recorded which). The rearrangement links TRBV7-9 to TRBJ1-2; D unresolved. Here the CDR3 reads CASSLRLGHSPYGYTF. CDR3 DNA: TGTGCCAGCAGCTTAAGGCTAGGTCACAGCCCTTATGGCTACACCTTC. The variable domain in full, with the rest retrieved from reference TRBV7-9 and TRBJ1-2, is DTGVSQNPRHKITKRGQNVTFRCDPISEHNRLYWYRQTLGQGPEFLTYFQNEAQLEKSRLLSDRFSAERPKGSFSTLEIQRTEQGDSAMYLCASSLRLGHSPYGYTFGSGTRLTVV.